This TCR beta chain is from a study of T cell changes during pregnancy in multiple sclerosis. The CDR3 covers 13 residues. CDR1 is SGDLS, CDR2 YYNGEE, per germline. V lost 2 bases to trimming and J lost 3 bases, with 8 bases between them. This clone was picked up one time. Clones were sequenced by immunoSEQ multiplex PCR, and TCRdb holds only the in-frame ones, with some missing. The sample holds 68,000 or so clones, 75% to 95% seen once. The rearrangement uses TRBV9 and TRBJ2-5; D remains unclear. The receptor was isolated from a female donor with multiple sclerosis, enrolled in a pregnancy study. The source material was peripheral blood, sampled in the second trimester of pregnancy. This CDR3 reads CASSVHNEETQYF. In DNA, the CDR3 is TGTGCCAGCAGCGTCCACAACGAAGAGACCCAGTACTTC.